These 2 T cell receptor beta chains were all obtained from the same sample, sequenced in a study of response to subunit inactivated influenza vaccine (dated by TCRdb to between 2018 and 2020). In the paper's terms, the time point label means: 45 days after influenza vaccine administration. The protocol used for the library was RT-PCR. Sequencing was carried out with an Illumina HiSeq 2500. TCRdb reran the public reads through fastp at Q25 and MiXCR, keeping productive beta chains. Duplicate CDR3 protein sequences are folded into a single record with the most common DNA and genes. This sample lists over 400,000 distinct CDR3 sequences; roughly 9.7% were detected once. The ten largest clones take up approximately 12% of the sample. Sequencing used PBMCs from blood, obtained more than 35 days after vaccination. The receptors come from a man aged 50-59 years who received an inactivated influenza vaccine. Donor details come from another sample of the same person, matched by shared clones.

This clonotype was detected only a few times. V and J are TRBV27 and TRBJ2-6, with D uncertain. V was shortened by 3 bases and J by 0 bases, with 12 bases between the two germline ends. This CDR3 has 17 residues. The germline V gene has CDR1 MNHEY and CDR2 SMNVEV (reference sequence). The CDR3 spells CASSLVIPSSGANVLTF. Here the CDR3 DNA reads TGTGCCAGCAGTTTGGTGATTCCGAGCTCTGGGGCCAACGTCCTGACTTTC.

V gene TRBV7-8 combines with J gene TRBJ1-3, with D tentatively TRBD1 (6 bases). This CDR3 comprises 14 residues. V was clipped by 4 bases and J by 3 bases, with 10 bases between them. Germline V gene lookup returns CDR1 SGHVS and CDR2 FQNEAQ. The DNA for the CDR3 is TGTGCCAGCAGCTATTACAGGGATGGAAACACCATATATTTT. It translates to CASSYYRDGNTIYF.